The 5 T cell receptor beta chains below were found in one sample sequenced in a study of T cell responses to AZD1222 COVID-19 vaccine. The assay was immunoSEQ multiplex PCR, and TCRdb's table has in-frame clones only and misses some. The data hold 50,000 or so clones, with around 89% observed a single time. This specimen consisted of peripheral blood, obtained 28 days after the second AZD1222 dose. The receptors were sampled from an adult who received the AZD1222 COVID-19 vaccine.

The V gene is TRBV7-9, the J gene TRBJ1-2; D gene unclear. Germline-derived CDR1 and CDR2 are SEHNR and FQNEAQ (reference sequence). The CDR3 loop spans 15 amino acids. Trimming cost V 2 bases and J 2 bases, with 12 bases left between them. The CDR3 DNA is TGTGCCAGCAGCTTAAAACAGTTGCCGAACTATGGCTACACCTTC. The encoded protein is CASSLKQLPNYGYTF.

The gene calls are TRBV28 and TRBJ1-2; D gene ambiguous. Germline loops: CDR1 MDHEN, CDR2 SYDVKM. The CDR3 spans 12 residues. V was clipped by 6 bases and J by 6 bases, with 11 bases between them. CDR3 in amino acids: CASRIPGDGYTF. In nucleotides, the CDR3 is TGTGCCAGCAGGATACCCGGGGATGGCTACACCTTC.

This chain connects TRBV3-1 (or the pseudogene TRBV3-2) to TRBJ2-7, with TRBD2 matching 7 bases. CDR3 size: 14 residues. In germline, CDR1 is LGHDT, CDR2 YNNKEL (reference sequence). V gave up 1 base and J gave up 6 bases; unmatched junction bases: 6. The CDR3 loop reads CASSQVIAGPEQYF. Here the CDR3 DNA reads TGTGCCAGCAGCCAAGTAATAGCGGGCCCCGAGCAGTACTTC.

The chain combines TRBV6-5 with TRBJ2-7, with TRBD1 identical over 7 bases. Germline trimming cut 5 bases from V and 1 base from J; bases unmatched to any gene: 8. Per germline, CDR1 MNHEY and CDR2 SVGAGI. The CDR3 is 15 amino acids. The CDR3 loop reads CASSPRPRGSYEQYF. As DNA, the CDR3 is TGTGCCAGCAGTCCCCGCCCCAGGGGGTCCTACGAGCAGTACTTC.

The CDR3 DNA sequence: TGTGCCAGCAGTGAAGACAATCAGCCCCAGCATTTT. Translated: CASSEDNQPQHF. The chain links TRBV6-1 to TRBJ1-5; D gene ambiguous. CDR1 is MNHNS, CDR2 SASEGT, per germline. Deletions cut 1 base from V and 3 bases from J, with 1 base between. This CDR3 has 12 amino acids.